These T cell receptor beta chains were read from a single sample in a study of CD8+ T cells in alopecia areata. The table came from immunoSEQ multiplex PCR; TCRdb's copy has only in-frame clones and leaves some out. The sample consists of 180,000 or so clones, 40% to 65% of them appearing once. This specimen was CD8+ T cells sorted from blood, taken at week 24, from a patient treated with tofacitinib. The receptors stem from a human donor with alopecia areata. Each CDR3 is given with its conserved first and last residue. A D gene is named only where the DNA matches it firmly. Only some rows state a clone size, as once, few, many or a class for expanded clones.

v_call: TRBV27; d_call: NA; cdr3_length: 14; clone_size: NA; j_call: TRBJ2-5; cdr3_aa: CASSLLTSQETQYF; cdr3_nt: TGTGCCAGCAGTTTGTTGACCAGCCAAGAGACCCAGTACTTC
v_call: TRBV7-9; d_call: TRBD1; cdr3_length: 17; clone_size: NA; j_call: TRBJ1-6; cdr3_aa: CASSTGTGSSYNSPLHF; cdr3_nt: TGTGCCAGCAGCACCGGGACAGGGAGCTCCTATAATTCACCCCTCCACTTT
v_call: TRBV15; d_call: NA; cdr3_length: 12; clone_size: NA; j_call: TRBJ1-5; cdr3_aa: CATSTGDQPQHF; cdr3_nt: TGTGCCACCAGCACGGGTGACCAGCCCCAGCATTTT
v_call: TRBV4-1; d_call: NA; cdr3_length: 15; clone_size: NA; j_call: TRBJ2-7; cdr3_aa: CASSQDTGSSYEQYF; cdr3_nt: TGCGCCAGCAGCCAAGATACAGGGTCTTCCTACGAGCAGTACTTC
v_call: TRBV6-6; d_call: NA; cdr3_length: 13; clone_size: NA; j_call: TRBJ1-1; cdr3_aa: CASSYQGGDEAFF; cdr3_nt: TGTGCCAGCAGTTACCAGGGTGGGGATGAAGCTTTCTTT
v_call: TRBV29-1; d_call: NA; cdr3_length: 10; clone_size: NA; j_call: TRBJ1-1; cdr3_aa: CSVGDSGAFF; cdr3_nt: TGCAGCGTAGGGGACTCCGGAGCTTTCTTT
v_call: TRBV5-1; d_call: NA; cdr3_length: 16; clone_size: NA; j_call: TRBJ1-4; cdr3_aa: CASSLTRQATNEKLFF; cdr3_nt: TGCGCCAGCAGCCTAACTCGACAGGCAACTAATGAAAAACTGTTTTTT
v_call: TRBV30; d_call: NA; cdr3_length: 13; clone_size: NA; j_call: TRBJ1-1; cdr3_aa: CAWRSGLYTEAFF; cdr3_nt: TGTGCCTGGAGATCGGGGTTGTACACTGAAGCTTTCTTT
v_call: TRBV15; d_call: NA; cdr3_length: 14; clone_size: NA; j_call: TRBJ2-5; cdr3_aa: CATSRGQSQETQYF; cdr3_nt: TGTGCCACCAGCAGAGGACAGTCTCAAGAGACCCAGTACTTC
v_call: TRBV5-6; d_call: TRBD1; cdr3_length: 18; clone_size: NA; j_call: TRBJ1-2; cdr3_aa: CASSHGGIRDRVLYGYTF; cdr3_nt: TGTGCCAGCAGCCACGGGGGTATCCGGGACAGGGTTCTCTATGGCTACACCTTC
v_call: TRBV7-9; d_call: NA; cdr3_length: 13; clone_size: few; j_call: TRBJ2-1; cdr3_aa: CASSFMRGDEQFF; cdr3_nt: TGTGCCAGCAGCTTTATGAGAGGAGATGAGCAGTTCTTC
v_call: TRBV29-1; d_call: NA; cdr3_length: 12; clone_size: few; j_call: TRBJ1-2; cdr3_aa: CSVVPSSGGYTF; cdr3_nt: TGCAGCGTTGTACCCTCGTCGGGTGGCTACACCTTC
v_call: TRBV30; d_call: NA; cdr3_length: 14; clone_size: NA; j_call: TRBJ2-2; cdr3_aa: CAWKGDSTTGELFF; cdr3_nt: TGTGCCTGGAAGGGTGACAGCACCACCGGGGAGCTGTTTTTT
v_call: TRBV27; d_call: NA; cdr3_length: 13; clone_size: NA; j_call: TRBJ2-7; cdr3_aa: CASSSDSSYEQYF; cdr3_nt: TGTGCCAGCAGTTCCGACAGCTCCTACGAGCAGTACTTC
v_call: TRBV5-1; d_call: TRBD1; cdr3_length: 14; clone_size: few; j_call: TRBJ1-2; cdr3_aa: CASSLNTGGYGYTF; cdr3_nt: TGCGCCAGCAGCTTGAACACAGGGGGTTATGGCTACACCTTC
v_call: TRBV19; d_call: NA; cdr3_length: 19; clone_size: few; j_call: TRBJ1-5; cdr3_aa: CASSPKSLRDLRGSQPQHF; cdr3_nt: TGTGCCAGTAGTCCAAAAAGCCTCCGGGACCTGAGGGGGAGTCAGCCCCAGCATTTT
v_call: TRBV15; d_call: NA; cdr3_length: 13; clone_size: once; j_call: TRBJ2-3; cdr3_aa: CATSRGGADTQYF; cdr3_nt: TGTGCCACCAGCAGAGGCGGGGCAGATACGCAGTATTTT
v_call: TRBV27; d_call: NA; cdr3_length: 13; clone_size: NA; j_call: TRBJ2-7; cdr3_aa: CASTSGVGNEQYF; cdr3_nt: TGTGCCAGCACCTCCGGAGTCGGCAACGAGCAGTACTTC
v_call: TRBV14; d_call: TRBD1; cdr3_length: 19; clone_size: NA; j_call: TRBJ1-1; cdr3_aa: CASSLMGTGAPWLNTEAFF; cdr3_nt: TGTGCCAGCAGCCTGATGGGGACAGGGGCCCCGTGGTTGAACACTGAAGCTTTCTTT
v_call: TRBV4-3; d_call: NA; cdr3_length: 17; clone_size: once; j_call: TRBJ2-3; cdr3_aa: CASSQDRAGSRTDTQYF; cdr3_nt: TGCGCCAGCAGCCAAGATAGGGCAGGGTCTCGCACAGATACGCAGTATTTT
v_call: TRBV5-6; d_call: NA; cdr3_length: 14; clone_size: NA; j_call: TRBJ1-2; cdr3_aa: CASSLLVSGYGYTF; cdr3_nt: TGTGCCAGCAGCCTGCTGGTTAGTGGCTATGGCTACACCTTC
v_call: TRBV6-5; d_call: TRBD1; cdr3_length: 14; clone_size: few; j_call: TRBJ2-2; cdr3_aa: CASTRTGGTGELFF; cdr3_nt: TGTGCCAGCACCCGGACAGGGGGCACCGGGGAGCTGTTTTTT
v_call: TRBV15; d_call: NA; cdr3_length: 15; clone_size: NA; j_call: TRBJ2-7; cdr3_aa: CATSIQRGSGHEQYF; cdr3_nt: TGTGCCACCAGCATTCAAAGGGGCTCGGGGCATGAGCAGTACTTC
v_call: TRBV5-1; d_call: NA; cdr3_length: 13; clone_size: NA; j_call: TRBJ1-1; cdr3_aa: CASSLRGVAEAFF; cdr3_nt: TGCGCCAGCAGCTTGAGAGGGGTCGCTGAAGCTTTCTTT
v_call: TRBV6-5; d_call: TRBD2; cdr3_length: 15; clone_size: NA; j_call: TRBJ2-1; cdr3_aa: CASRVGLASGNEQFF; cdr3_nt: TGTGCCAGCAGAGTTGGACTAGCTTCAGGCAATGAGCAGTTCTTC
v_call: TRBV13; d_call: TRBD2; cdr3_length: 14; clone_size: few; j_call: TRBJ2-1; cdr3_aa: CASSLVAGAAEQFF; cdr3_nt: TGTGCCAGCAGCTTAGTAGCGGGGGCTGCTGAGCAGTTCTTC
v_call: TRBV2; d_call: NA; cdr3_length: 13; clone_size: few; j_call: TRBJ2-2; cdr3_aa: CASSVGLTGELFF; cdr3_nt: TGTGCCAGCAGTGTTGGTCTCACCGGGGAGCTGTTTTTT
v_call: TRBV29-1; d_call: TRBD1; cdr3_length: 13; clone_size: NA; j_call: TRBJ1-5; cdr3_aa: CSVAQGEVQPQHF; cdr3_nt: TGCAGCGTTGCACAGGGGGAAGTTCAGCCCCAGCATTTT
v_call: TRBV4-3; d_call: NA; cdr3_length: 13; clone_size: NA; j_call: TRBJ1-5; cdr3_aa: CASNREGNQPQHF; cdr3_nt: TGCGCCAGCAACAGGGAGGGCAATCAGCCCCAGCATTTT
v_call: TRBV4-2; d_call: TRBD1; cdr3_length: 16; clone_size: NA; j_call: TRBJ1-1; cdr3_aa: CASSQVGDRVNTEAFF; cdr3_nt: TGTGCCAGCAGCCAAGTAGGTGACAGGGTGAACACTGAAGCTTTCTTT
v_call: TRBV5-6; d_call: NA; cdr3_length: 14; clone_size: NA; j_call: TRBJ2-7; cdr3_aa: CASSSGRDTYEQYF; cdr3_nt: TGTGCCAGCAGCTCCGGCCGGGACACCTACGAGCAGTACTTC
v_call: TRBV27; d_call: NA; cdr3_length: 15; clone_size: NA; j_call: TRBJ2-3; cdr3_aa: CASSPRGGGGDTQYF; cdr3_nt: TGTGCCAGCAGTCCGCGAGGAGGGGGAGGAGATACGCAGTATTTT
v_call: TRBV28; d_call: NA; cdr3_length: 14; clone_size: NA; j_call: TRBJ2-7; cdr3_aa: CASSLLAREYEQYF; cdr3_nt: TGTGCCAGCAGTTTATTAGCCAGGGAGTACGAGCAGTACTTC
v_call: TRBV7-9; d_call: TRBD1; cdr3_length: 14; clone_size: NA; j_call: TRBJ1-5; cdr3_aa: CASSLWDRVQPQHF; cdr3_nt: TGTGCCAGCAGCTTGTGGGACAGGGTACAGCCCCAGCATTTT
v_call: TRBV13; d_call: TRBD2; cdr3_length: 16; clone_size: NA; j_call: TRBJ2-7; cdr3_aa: CASSLGFGGGPYEQYF; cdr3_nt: TGTGCCAGCAGCTTAGGCTTTGGCGGGGGGCCCTACGAGCAGTACTTC
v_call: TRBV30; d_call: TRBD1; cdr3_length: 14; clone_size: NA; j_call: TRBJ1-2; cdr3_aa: CAWSEGGQGNGYTF; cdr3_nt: TGTGCCTGGAGTGAAGGGGGACAGGGAAATGGCTACACCTTC
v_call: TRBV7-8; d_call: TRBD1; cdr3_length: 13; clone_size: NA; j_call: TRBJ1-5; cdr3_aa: CASSVGQGQPQHF; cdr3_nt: TGTGCCAGCAGCGTAGGACAGGGTCAGCCCCAGCATTTT
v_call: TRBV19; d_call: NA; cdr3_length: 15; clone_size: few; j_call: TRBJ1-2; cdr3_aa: CASRTSSTANYGYTF; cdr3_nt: TGTGCCAGTAGGACCTCTTCGACGGCTAACTATGGCTACACCTTC
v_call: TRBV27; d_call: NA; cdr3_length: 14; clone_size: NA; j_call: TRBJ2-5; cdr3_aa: CASSSLDFQETQYF; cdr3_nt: TGTGCCAGCAGTTCCCTGGACTTCCAAGAGACCCAGTACTTC
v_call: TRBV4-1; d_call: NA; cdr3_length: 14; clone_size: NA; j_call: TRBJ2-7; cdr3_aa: CASSHGGASYEQYF; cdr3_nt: TGCGCCAGCAGCCACGGGGGAGCGTCCTACGAGCAGTACTTC
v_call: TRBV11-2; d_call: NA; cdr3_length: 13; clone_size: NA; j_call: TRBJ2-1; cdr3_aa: CASSLEVGDEQFF; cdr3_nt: TGTGCCAGCAGCTTAGAGGTAGGCGATGAGCAGTTCTTC
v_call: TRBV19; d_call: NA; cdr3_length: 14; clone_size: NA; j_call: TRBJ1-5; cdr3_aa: CASSMDRFNQPQHF; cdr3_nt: TGTGCCAGTAGTATGGACAGATTCAATCAGCCCCAGCATTTT
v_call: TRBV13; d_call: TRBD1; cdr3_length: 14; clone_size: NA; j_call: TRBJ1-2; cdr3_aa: CASSPTGVTYGYTF; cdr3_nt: TGTGCCAGCAGCCCGACAGGGGTCACCTATGGCTACACCTTC
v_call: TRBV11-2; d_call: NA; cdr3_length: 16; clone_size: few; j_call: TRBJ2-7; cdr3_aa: CASSSSGVSGSYEQYF; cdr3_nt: TGTGCCAGCAGCTCGTCAGGGGTATCGGGCTCCTACGAGCAGTACTTC
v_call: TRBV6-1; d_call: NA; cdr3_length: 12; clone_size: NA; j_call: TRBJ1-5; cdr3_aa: CASRTENQPQHF; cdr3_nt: TGTGCCAGCCGGACAGAAAATCAGCCCCAGCATTTT